This TCR beta chain was observed in a study of graft-versus-host responses after intestinal transplantation. The wider study: Recipients uniformly received anti-thymocyte globulin induction, followed by tacrolimus and steroids for 2 to 4 years.

This clone was observed a single time. Its antigen is still unknown. The CDR3 length is 15 residues. Using immunoSEQ multiplex PCR, the repertoire was profiled, and TCRdb retains in-frame clones only, with some absent. Of tens of thousands of clones listed, approximately 95% are singletons. Here the sequenced sample was unstimulated CD8+ T cells sorted from spleen or lymph node cells, taken before transplant. The chain links TRBV21-1 to TRBJ2-7. TRBV21-1 represents a pseudogene. This TCR was sampled from a human donor who was the organ donor for an intestinal transplant. The CDR3 DNA reads TGTGCCAGCAGCATCGACTCCTTTGGGGACTACGAGCAGTACTTC. This codes for CASSIDSFGDYEQYF.